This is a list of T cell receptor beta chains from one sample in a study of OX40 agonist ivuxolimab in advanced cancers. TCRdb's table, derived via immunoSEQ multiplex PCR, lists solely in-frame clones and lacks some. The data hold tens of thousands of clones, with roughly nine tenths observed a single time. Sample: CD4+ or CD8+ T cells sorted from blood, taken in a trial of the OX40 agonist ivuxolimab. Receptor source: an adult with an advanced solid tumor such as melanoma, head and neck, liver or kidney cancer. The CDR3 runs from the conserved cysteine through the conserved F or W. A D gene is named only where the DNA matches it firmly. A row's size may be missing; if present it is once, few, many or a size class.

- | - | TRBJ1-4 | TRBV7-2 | CASSLGGSTTNEKLFF | TGTGCCAGCAGCTTAGGGGGCAGCACAACTAATGAAAAACTGTTTTTT
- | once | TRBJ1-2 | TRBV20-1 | CSASTTGGYTF | TGCAGTGCTAGTACGACGGGTGGCTACACCTTC
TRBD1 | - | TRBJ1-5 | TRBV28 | CASREETGKNQPQHF | TGTGCCAGCAGAGAGGAGACAGGGAAGAATCAGCCCCAGCATTTT
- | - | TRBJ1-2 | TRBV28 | CASSLVRAGYTF | TGTGCCAGCAGTTTGGTGAGGGCTGGCTACACCTTC
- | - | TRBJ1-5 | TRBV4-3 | CASSQDRELPQHF | TGCGCCAGCAGCCAAGATAGGGAGCTGCCCCAGCATTTT
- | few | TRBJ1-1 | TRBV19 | CASSFDGATEAFF | TGTGCCAGTAGTTTCGACGGAGCCACTGAAGCTTTCTTT
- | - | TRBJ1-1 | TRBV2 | CASSEDGRAMNTEAFF | TGTGCCAGCAGTGAGGATGGGAGGGCAATGAACACTGAAGCTTTCTTT
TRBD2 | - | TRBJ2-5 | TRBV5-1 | CASSLGTSGGETQYF | TGCGCCAGCAGCCTTGGGACTAGCGGAGGAGAGACCCAGTACTTC
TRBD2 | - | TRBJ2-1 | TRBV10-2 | CASSEAGSGLAGAGNEQFF | TGCGCCAGCAGTGAGGCCGGTTCTGGTCTAGCGGGAGCGGGGAATGAGCAGTTCTTC
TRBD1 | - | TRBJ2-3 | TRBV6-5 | CACGRGIDTQYF | TGTGCTTGTGGCAGGGGGATAGATACGCAGTATTTT
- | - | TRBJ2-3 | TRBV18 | CASSPATDTQYF | TGTGCCAGCTCACCAGCCACAGATACGCAGTATTTT
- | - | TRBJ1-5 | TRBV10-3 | CAIREGLNQPQHF | TGTGCCATCAGGGAGGGACTCAATCAGCCCCAGCATTTT
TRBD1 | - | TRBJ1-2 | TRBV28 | CASSFPKDRVSYGYTF | TGTGCCAGCAGTTTCCCCAAAGACAGGGTGAGCTATGGCTACACCTTC
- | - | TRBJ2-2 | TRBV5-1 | CASSFRGPEGAGELFF | TGCGCCAGCAGCTTTAGAGGGCCCGAAGGTGCCGGGGAGCTGTTTTTT
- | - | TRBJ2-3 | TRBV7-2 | CASSSVSTDTQYF | TGTGCCAGCAGTTCTGTTAGCACAGATACGCAGTATTTT
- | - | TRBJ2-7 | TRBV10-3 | CAISEHGLGEQYF | TGTGCCATCAGTGAGCACGGATTAGGCGAGCAGTACTTC
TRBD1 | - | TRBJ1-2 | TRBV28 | CASALWGRGDGYTF | TGTGCCAGCGCCCTATGGGGCAGGGGGGATGGCTACACCTTC
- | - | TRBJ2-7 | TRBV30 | CAWSGRLASQYF | TGTGCCTGGAGTGGGAGGCTAGCGAGTCAGTACTTC
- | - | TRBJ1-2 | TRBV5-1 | CASSLDAGNYGYTF | TGCGCCAGCAGCTTGGATGCGGGGAACTATGGCTACACCTTC
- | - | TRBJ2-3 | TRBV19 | CASRYGVGTDTQYF | TGTGCCAGTAGATATGGAGTAGGGACAGATACGCAGTATTTT
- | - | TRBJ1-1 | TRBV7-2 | CASSLGLSPEAFF | TGTGCCAGCAGCTTAGGATTAAGCCCTGAAGCTTTCTTT
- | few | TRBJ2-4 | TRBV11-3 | CASSLGGQRGNIQYF | TGTGCCAGCAGCTTAGGTGGGCAGAGGGGAAACATTCAGTACTTC
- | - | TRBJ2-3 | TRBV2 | CASSAGPDTDTQYF | TGTGCCAGCAGTGCCGGGCCCGACACAGATACGCAGTATTTT
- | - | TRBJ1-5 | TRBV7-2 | CASSSLGGYNQPQHF | TGTGCCAGCAGCTCCCTAGGGGGGTATAATCAGCCCCAGCATTTT
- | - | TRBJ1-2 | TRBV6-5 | CASRTSGGRSSGYTF | TGTGCCAGCAGAACTTCGGGGGGCCGAAGTTCCGGCTACACCTTC
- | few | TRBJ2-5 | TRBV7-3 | CASSLTYQETQYF | TGTGCCAGCAGCTTAACTTACCAAGAGACCCAGTACTTC
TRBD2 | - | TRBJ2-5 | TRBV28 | CASSSNLAGGGQETQYF | TGTGCCAGCAGTTCCAACCTAGCGGGAGGGGGACAAGAGACCCAGTACTTC
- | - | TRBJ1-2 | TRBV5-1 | CASSLESYGYTF | TGCGCCAGCAGCTTGGAGAGCTATGGCTACACCTTC
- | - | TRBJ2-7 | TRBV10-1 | CASSAGLTSSYEQYF | TGCGCCAGCAGCGCGGGACTTACTAGCTCCTACGAGCAGTACTTC
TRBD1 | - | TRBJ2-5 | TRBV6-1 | CASSGGQGSGETQYF | TGTGCCAGCAGCGGGGGACAGGGGTCAGGGGAGACCCAGTACTTC